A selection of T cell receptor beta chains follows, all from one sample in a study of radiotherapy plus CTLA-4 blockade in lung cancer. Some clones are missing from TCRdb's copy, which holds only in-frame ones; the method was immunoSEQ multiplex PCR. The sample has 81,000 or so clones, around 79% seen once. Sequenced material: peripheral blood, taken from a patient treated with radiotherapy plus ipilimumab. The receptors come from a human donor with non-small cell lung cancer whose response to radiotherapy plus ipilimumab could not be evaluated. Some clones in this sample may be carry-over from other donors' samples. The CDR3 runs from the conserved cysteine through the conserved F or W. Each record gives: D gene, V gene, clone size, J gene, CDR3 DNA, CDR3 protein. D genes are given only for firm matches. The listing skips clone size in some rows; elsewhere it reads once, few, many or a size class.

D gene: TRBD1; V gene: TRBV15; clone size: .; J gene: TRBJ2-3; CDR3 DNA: TGTGCCACCAGCAGGGGGACAGGGGATTATCGGGACAACCCTAGCACAGATACGCAGTATTTT; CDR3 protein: CATSRGTGDYRDNPSTDTQYF
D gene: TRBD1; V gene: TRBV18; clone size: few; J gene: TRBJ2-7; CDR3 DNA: TGTGCCAGCTCACCACCCTGGCGGACAGGGGGATCCTACGAGCAGTACTTC; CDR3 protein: CASSPPWRTGGSYEQYF
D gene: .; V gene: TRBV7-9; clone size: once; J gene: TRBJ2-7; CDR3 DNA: TGTGCCAGCAGCTTAGTCCCAGGGGACTACGAGCAGTACTTC; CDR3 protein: CASSLVPGDYEQYF
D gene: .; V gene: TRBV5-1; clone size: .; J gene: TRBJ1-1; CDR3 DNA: TGCGCCAGCACCACCGAACCGGAGGGGACCGAAGCTTTCTTT; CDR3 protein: CASTTEPEGTEAFF
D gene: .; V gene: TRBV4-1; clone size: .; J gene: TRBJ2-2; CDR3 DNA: TGTGCCAGCAGCCAAGATGGAGGGACTGGCACCGGGGAGCTGTTTTTT; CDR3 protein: CASSQDGGTGTGELFF
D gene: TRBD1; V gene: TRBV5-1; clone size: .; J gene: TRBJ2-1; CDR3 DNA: TGCGCCAGCAGTTTAGGGACAGGGGGGGGCAATGAGCAGTTCTTC; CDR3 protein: CASSLGTGGGNEQFF
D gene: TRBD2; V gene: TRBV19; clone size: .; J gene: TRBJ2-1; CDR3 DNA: TGTGCCAGTAGATTGCGGGGGGACACCTCACCGAGCTCCTACAATGAGCAGTTCTTC; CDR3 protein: CASRLRGDTSPSSYNEQFF
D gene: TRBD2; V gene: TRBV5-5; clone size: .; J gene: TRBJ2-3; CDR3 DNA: TGTGCCAGCATCTCTGGGGGGGTATGGACAGATACGCAGTATTTT; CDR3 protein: CASISGGVWTDTQYF
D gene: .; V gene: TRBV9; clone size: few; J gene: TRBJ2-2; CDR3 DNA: TGTGCCAGCAGCGTAAACCCCCGACAGGAGTTGAACACCGGGGAGCTGTTTTTT; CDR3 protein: CASSVNPRQELNTGELFF
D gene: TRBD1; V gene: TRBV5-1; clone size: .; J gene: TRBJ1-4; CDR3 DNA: TGCGCCAGCAGCCAGGGGGAGGCAACTAATGAAAAACTGTTTTTT; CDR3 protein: CASSQGEATNEKLFF
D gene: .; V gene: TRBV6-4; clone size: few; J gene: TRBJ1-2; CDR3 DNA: TGTGCCAGCAGTTCGGGGGGGTATGGCTACACCTTC; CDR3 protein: CASSSGGYGYTF
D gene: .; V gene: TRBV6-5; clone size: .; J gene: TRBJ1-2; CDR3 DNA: TGTGCCAGCAGTTACTCGGACATCGGATTCGAAGGTGGCTACACCTTC; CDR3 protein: CASSYSDIGFEGGYTF
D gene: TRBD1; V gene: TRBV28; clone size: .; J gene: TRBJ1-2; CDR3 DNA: TGTGCCAGCAGTAGGACAGGGGGCTATGGCTACACCTTC; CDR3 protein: CASSRTGGYGYTF
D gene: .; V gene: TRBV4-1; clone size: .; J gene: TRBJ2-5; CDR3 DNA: TGCGCCAGCAGCCAAGTGGGGGGAGAGACCCAGTACTTC; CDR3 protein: CASSQVGGETQYF
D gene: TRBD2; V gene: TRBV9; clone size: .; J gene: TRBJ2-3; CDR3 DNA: TGTGCCAGCAGCTTCCGACTAGCGGGGAGCACAGATACGCAGTATTTT; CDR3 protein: CASSFRLAGSTDTQYF
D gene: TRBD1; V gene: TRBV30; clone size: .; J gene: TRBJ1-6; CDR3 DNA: TGTGCCTGGAGTGTCGGACAGGGCGCCCTCCACTTT; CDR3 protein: CAWSVGQGALHF
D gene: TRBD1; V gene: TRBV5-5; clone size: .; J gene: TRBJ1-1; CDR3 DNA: TGTGCCAGCAGCTTGACAGGGGTTAACACTGAAGCTTTCTTT; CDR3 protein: CASSLTGVNTEAFF
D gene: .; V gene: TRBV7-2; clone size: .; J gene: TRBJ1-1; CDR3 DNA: TGTGCCAGCAGCTCGAAGGAGGTCTACACTGAAGCTTTCTTT; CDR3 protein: CASSSKEVYTEAFF
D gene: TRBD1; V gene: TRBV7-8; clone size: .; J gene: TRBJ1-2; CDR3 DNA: TGTGCCAGCAGCTTTGAACAGGGGAGCTATGGCTACACCTTC; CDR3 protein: CASSFEQGSYGYTF
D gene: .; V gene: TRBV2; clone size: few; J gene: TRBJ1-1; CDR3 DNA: TGTGCCAGCAGTTCGGACATCAACACTGAAGCTTTCTTT; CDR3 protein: CASSSDINTEAFF
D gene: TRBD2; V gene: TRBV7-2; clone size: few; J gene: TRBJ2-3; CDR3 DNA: TGTGCCAGCAGCCTATCCTTCGGGACTAGAACAGATACGCAGTATTTT; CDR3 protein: CASSLSFGTRTDTQYF
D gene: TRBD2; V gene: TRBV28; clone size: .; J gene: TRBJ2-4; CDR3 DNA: TGTGCCAGCAGTCCGCTAGCGGGGGGCCTAATGAACATTCAGTACTTC; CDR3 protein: CASSPLAGGLMNIQYF
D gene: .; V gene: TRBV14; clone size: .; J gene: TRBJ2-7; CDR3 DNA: TGTGCCAGCAGCCAAGATTACGCAGGAGGGAGCTCCTACGAGCAGTACTTC; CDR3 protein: CASSQDYAGGSSYEQYF
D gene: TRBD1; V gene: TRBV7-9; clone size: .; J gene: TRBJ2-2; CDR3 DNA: TGTGCCAGCAGCTTAGGGACAGGGATGAACACCGGGGAGCTGTTTTTT; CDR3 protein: CASSLGTGMNTGELFF
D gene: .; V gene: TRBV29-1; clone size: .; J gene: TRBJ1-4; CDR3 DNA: TGCAGCGTCTTAAAGGGGGATTTCGGCGAAAAACTGTTTTTT; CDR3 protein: CSVLKGDFGEKLFF
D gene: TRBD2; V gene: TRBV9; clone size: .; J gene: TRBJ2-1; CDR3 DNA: TGTGCCAGCAGCCCTACTTTGACCCCTGGCGGGGGTATTTACAATGAGCAGTTCTTC; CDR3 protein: CASSPTLTPGGGIYNEQFF
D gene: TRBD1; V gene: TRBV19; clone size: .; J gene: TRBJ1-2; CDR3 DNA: TGTGCCAGTAGTGCGGGACAGGGGATGGGCTACACCTTC; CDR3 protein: CASSAGQGMGYTF
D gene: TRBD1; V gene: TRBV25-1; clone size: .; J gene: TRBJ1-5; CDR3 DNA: TGTGCCAGCAGGGGACAGGGAGTACAGCCCCAGCATTTT; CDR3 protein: CASRGQGVQPQHF
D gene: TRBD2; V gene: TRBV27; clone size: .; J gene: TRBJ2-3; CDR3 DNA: TGTGCCAGCACGGGAGGGGGGTCCCCCACAGATACGCAGTATTTT; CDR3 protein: CASTGGGSPTDTQYF
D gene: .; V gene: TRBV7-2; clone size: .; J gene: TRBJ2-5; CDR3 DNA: TGTGCCAGCAGCTTAAATGCGGAGACCCAGTACTTC; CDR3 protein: CASSLNAETQYF
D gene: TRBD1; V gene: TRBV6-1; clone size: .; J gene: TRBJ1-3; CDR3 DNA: TGTGCCAGCCCCCGGACAGGAGCCCTGGGGGACACCATATATTTT; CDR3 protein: CASPRTGALGDTIYF
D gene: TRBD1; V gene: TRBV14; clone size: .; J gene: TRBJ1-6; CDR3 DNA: TGTGCCAGCAGCCAAGGCCCAGGGGGTAATTCACCCCTCCACTTT; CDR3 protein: CASSQGPGGNSPLHF
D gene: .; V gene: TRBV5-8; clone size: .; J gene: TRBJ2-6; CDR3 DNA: TGTGCCAGCAGCTTAGGGGTCAGTAGTTCTGGGGCCAACGTCCTGACTTTC; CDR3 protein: CASSLGVSSSGANVLTF
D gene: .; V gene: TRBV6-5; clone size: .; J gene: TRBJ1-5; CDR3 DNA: TGTGCCAGCAGTCCCACGGGTCAGCCCCAGCATTTT; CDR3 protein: CASSPTGQPQHF
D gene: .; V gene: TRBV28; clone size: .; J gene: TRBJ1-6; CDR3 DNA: TGTGCCACAGGCCGGGGGGGCCTCCACTTT; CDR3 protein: CATGRGGLHF
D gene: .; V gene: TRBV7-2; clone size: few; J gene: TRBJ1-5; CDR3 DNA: TGTGCCAGCAGCTTAGAAGTATCGGGTCAGCCCCAGCATTTT; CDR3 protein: CASSLEVSGQPQHF
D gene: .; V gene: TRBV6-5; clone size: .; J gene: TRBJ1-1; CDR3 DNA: TGTGCCAGCAGTTTCCTTAGGGCAGGGGACACTGAAGCTTTCTTT; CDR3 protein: CASSFLRAGDTEAFF
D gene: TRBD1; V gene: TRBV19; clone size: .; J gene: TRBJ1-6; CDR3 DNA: TGTGCCAGCACCCCGGAGGGGGCCCAGCCCTTCGGGGCTTCACCCCTCCACTTT; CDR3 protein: CASTPEGAQPFGASPLHF
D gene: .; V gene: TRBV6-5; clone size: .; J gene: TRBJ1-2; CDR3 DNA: TGTGCCAGCAGACCGACATCGATCTATGGCTACACCTTC; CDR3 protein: CASRPTSIYGYTF
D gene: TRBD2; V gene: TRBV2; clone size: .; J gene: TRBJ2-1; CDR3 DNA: TGTGCCAGCAGAGACCCGACTAGCGGGGGGGTGGGTGAGCAGTTCTTC; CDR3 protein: CASRDPTSGGVGEQFF
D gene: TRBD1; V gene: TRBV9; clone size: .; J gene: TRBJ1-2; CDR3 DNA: TGTGCCAGCAGCCCCCGGACAGGTGAGGACTATGGCTACACCTTC; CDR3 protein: CASSPRTGEDYGYTF
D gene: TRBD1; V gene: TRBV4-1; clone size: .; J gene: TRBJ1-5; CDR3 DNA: TGCGCCAGCAGCCAAGTAATTCACAGGGGGGATCAGCCCCAGCATTTT; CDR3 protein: CASSQVIHRGDQPQHF
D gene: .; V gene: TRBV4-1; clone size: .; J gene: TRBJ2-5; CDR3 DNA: TGCGCCAGCAGCCCCAGCCGGGGGACAGACTTCGGTGAGACCCAGTACTTC; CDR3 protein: CASSPSRGTDFGETQYF
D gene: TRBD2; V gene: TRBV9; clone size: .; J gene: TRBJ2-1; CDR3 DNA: TGTGCCAGCAGCCCCCCCTCGGTAGCGGGGCCCAATGAGCAGTTCTTC; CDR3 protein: CASSPPSVAGPNEQFF
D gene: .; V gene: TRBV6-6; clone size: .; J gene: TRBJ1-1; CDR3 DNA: TGTGCCAGCAGTCCCCTGGGGGAGGAATCTGAAGCTTTCTTT; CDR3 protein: CASSPLGEESEAFF
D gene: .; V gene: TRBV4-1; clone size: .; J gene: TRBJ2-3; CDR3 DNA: TGCGCCAGCAGCCAAGTGTTTCCGGGAGCCGATACGCAGTATTTT; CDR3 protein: CASSQVFPGADTQYF
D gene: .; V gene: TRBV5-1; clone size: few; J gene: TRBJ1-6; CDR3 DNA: TGCGCCAGCAGCTTGCGACAGCCTAATTCACCCCTCCACTTT; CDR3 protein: CASSLRQPNSPLHF
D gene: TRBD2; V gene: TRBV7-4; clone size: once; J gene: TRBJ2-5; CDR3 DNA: TGTGCCAGCAGCCCCGGGGAGCGGGGGGAGTGGCAAGAGACCCAGTACTTC; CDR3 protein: CASSPGERGEWQETQYF
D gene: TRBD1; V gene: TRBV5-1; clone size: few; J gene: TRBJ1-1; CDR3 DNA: TGCGCCAGCAGCTTGGTAGGGGGCGAAGCTTTCTTT; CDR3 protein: CASSLVGGEAFF
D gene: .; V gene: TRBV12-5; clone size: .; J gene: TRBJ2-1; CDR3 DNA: TGTGCTAGTGGTTTGGGGCAGGGCCCCAATGAGCAGTTCTTC; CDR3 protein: CASGLGQGPNEQFF
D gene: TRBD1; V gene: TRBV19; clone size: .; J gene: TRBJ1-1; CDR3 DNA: TGTGCCAGTAGTATCCTCGGACAGGTGGCTGAAGCTTTCTTT; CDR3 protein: CASSILGQVAEAFF
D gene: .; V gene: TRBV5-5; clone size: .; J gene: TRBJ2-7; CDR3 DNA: TGTGCCAGCAGCTTAGCAGGGTCCTACGAGCAGTACTTC; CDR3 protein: CASSLAGSYEQYF
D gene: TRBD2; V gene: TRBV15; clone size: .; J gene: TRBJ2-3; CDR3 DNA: TGTGCCACCAGCACCGGTCTAGCGGGGACAGATACGCAGTATTTT; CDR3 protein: CATSTGLAGTDTQYF
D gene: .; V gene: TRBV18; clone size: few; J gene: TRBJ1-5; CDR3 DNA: TGTGCCAGCTCACCAAGGACAGATCAGCCCCAGCATTTT; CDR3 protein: CASSPRTDQPQHF
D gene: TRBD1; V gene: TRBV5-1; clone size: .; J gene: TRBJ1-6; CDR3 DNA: TGCGCCAGCAGCACCGGACAGGGTAATTCACCCCTCCACTTT; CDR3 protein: CASSTGQGNSPLHF